This TCR beta chain was profiled in a study of post-analysis software for immune sequencing data. Study-wide points: Among four to six TRBV segments more frequent in patients than controls were TRBV5-6, TRBV5-1 and TRBV20-1.

Germline loops: CDR1 DFQATT, CDR2 SNEGSKA (reference sequence). The CDR3 is made up of 13 amino acids. The V gene end was trimmed by 4 bases and the J gene end by 4 bases; junction bases not matched to a gene: 3. Included in the TCR beta cDNA libraries were unique molecular identifiers. TCRdb independently ran MiXCR on the PCR reads; one entry per CDR3 protein. The data contain hundreds of thousands of distinct CDR3 sequences, approximately 30% of them singletons. To note about this clonotype: Its antigen is undetermined.

The chain couples TRBV20-1 to TRBJ2-2; 7 nucleotides align to TRBD1. Material for sequencing was blood. This sequence originates from a girl aged 10 to 17 with multiple sclerosis. CDR3: CSATNRGTGELFF. DNA for the CDR3: TGCAGTGCTACAAACAGGGGCACCGGGGAGCTGTTTTTT.